This TCR beta chain comes out of a study of blood T cell dynamics during melanoma immunotherapy. Study findings and constraints: It remained unknown if the driving T cell clones were melanoma-specific.

Comment on this clone: No antigen is known for it.

Time point in this sample: pre-treatment baseline. Some clones are missing from TCRdb's copy, which holds only in-frame ones; the method was immunoSEQ multiplex PCR. The sample consists of 20,000 to 30,000 clones, around 85% of them appearing once. Trimming left V 0 bases short and J 4 bases short, with 14 bases between. Germline lookup yields CDR1 SGHNT and CDR2 YYREEE (reference sequence). The CDR3 runs to 15 residues. Sample: blood, taken from a patient treated with checkpoint blockade. The rearrangement uses TRBV5-4 and TRBJ2-7; perhaps D is TRBD1 or TRBD2 (6 bases each). The TCR was taken from a human donor with melanoma. DNA for the CDR3: TGTGCCAGCAGCTTGGCGGGTACGGGGGCTTACGAGCAGTACTTC. It is translated as CASSLAGTGAYEQYF.